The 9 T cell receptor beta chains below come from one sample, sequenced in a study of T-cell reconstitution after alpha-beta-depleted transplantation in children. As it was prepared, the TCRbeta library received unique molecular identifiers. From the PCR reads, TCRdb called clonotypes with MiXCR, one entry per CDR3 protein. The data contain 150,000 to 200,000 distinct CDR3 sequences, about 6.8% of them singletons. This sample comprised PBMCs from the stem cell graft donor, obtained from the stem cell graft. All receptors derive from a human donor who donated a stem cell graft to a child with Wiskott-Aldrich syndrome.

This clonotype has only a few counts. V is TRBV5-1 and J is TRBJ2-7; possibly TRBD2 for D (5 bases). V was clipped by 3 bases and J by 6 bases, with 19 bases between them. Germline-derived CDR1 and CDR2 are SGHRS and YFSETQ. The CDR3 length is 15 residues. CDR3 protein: CASSSTLGVAGEQYF. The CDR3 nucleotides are TGCGCCAGCAGCTCGACCCTCGGGGTGGCCGGCGAGCAGTACTTC.

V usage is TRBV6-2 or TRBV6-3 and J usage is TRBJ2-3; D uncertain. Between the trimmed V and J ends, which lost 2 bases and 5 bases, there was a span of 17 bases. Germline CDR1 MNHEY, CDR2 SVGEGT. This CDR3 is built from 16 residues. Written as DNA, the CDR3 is TGTGCCAGCAGTTACCGCAACACCCTCTCGGGAGATACGCAGTATTTT. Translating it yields CASSYRNTLSGDTQYF.

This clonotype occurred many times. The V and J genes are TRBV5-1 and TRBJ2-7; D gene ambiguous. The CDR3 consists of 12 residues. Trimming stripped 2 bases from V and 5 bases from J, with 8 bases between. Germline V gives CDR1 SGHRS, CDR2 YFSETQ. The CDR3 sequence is CASSLPANEQYF. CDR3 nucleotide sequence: TGCGCCAGCAGCTTACCAGCGAACGAGCAGTACTTC.

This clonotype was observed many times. The DNA of the CDR3 is TGTGCCACCAGTGATCCGCGGCTAAGCGCTGACAATGAGCAGTTCTTC. Translating it yields CATSDPRLSADNEQFF. V is TRBV24-1 and J is TRBJ2-1; D unresolved. The V and J ends lost 3 bases and 5 bases respectively, with 16 bases between them. The CDR3 has 16 residues. Per the germline V gene, CDR1 is KGHDR and CDR2 is SFDVKD.

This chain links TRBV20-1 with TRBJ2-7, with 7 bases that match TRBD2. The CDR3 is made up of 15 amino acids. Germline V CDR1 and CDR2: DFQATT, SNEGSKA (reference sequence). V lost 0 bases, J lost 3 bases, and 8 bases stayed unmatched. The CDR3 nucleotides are TGCAGTGCTAGAGATCGAGGGGACTACCTCTACGAGCAGTACTTC. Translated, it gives CSARDRGDYLYEQYF.

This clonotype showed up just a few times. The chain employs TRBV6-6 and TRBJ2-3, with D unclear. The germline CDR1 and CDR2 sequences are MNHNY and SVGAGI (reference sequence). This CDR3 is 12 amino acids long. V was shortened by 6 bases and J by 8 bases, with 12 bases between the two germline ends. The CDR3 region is CASSPDTSTQYF. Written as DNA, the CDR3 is TGTGCCAGCAGCCCTGACACAAGTACGCAGTATTTT.

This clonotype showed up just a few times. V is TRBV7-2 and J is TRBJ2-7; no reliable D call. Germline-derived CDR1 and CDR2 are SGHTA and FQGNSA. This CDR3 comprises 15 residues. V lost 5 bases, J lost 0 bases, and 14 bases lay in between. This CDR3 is CASSVVASGSYEQYF. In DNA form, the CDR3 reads TGTGCCAGCAGCGTGGTCGCGTCTGGCTCCTACGAGCAGTACTTC.

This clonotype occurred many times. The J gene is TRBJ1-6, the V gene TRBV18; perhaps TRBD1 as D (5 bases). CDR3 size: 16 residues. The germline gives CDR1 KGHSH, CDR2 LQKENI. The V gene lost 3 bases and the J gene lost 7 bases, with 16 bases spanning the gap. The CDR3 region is CASSPRDPRTNSPLHF. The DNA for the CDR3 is TGTGCCAGCTCACCGAGGGACCCCAGGACGAATTCACCCCTCCACTTT.

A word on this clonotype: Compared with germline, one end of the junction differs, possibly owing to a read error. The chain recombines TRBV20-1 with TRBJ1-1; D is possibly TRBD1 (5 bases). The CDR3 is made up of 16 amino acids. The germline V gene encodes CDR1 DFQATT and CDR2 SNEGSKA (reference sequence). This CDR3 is CCARLGTGGLWTEAFF. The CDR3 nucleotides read TGCTGTGCTAGGTTAGGGACGGGAGGATTATGGACTGAAGCTTTCTTT.